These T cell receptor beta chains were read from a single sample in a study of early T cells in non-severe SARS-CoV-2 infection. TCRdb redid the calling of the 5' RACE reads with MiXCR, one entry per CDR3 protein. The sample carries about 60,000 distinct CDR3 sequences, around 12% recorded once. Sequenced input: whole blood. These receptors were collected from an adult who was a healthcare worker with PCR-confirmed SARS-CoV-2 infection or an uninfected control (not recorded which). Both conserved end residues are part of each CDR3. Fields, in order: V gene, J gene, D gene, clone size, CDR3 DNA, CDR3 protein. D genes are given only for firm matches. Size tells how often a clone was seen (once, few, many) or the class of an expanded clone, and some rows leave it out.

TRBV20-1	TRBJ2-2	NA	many	TGCAGTGCCCGAGGGTCCTTGAACACCGGGGAGCTGTTTTTT	CSARGSLNTGELFF
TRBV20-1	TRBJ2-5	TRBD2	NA	TGCAGTGCTAGCAGCGGGGGCCTTGAGACCCAGTACTTC	CSASSGGLETQYF
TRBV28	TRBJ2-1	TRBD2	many	TGTGCCAGCAGTTTCTTCGGATCGAGGCCAGCTAGCGGGAGTTGGAATGAGCAGTTCTTC	CASSFFGSRPASGSWNEQFF
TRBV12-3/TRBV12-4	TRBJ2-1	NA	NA	TGTGCCAGCAGTAAGAATGAGCAGTTCTTC	CASSKNEQFF
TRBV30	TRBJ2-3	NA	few	TGTGCCTGGAGTGTGAGCGGGACAGATACGCAGTATTTT	CAWSVSGTDTQYF
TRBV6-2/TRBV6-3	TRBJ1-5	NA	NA	TGTGCCAGCAGTTACGGGGGGCCCCTACGCAATCAGCCCCAGCATTTT	CASSYGGPLRNQPQHF
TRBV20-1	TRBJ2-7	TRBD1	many	TGCAGTGCTGACTCAGGGGGCATCAACGAGCAGTACTTC	CSADSGGINEQYF
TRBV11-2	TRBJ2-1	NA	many	TGTGCCAGCAGCTTACCCGGACACGAGGGCAATGAGCAGTTCTTC	CASSLPGHEGNEQFF
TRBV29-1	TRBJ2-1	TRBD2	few	TGCAGCGTTGAGAGTAAAGGACTAGCGGGAGGAATATCCCTCTTC	CSVESKGLAGGISLF
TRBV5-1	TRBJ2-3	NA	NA	TGCGCCAGCAGCTTGGATGGAGCCCTCGGCACAGATACGCAGTATTTT	CASSLDGALGTDTQYF
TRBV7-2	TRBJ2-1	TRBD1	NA	TGTGCCAGCAGCTTGAGAGCCCCGGGACAGGGGGCCGACAATGAGCAGTTCTTC	CASSLRAPGQGADNEQFF
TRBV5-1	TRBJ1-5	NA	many	TGCGCCAGCAGCCCACAGGGACCGGATCAGCCCCAGCATTTT	CASSPQGPDQPQHF
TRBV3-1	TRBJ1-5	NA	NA	TGTGCCAGCAGCCTGACTAACAATCAGCCCCAGCATTTT	CASSLTNNQPQHF
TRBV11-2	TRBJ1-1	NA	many	TGTGCCAGCAGCTTAGATTCGTGGGACACTGAAGCTTTCTTT	CASSLDSWDTEAFF
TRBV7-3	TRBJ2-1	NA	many	TGTGCCACCTCCCTCGGAGGGGGGTACAATGAGCAGTTCTTC	CATSLGGGYNEQFF
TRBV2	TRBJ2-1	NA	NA	TGTGCCAGCACAGAAGCCTCAAGCTCCTACAATGAGCAGTTCTTC	CASTEASSSYNEQFF
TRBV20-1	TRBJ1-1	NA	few	TGCAGTGCTAGGTTAACCAGGGCACGCACTGAAGCTTTCTTT	CSARLTRARTEAFF
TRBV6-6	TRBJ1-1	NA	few	TGTGCCAGCACCCCCCGGTCCGACAGAGATGAAGCTTTCTTT	CASTPRSDRDEAFF
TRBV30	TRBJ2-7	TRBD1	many	TGTGCCTGGAGTACTGGACAGGGGAGGTCCTACGAGCAGTACTTC	CAWSTGQGRSYEQYF
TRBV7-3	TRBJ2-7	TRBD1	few	TGTGCCAGCAGCTTATCCGGGACAGGCGTTTACGAGCAGTACTTC	CASSLSGTGVYEQYF
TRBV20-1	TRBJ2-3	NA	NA	TGCAGTGCTAAAAAGAGGGACATAACAGATACGCAGTATTTT	CSAKKRDITDTQYF
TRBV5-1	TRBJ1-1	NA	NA	TGCGCCAGCAGTATGGGGTCGGGGAGGAATGCTTTCTTT	CASSMGSGRNAFF
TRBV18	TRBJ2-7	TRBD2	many	TGTGCCAGCTCCCCGCCTAGCGGGAGGGTCTACGAGCAGTACTTC	CASSPPSGRVYEQYF
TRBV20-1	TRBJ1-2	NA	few	TGCAGTGCTAGTGTTGGGTGGTCAGGGTTCTTTGGCTACACCTTC	CSASVGWSGFFGYTF
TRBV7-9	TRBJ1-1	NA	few	TGTGCCAGCAGCACCAGCGGGCACACTGAAGCTTTCTTT	CASSTSGHTEAFF
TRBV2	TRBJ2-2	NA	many	TGTGCCAGCAGTGATACCGGGGAGCTGTTTTTT	CASSDTGELFF
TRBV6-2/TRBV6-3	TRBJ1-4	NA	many	TGTGCCAGCAATGATGGAGGAACTAATGAAAAACTGTTTTTT	CASNDGGTNEKLFF
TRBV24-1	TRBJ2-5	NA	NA	TGTGCCACCAGTGATGAACTAGGATTGCGGTACTTC	CATSDELGLRYF
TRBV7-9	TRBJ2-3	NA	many	TGTGCCAGCAGCTCAGGGGTGAGGCTCACAGATACGCAGTATTTT	CASSSGVRLTDTQYF
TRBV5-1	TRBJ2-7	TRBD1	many	TGCGCCAGCGGCAACGGGGACAGCCCGGCCTACGAGCAGTACTTC	CASGNGDSPAYEQYF
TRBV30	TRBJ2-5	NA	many	TGTGCCTGGAGTGTATCCGCCCGACACGGCACCCAGTACTTC	CAWSVSARHGTQYF
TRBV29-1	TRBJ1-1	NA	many	TGCAGCGTTGCCCAGGGCACTGAAGCTTTCTTT	CSVAQGTEAFF
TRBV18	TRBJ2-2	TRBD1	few	TGTGCCAGCTCACCGTGGGCAGGGACAGGAGACACCGGGGAGCTGTTTTTT	CASSPWAGTGDTGELFF
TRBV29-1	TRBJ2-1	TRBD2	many	TGCAGCGTTCGGACTAGCGGGGCAAAGTTCTTC	CSVRTSGAKFF
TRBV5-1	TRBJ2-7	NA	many	TGCGCCAGCAGCTTGCTCCCGGGGCGCTCCTACGAGCAGTACTTC	CASSLLPGRSYEQYF
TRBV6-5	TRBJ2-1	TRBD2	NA	TGTGCCAGCAGTCCTTGGGGGGGGGAAAGTGAGCAGTTCTTC	CASSPWGGESEQFF
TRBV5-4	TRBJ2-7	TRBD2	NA	TGTGCCAGCAGCTTGGTGACTAGCGGGAGGGGCTCCTACGAGCAGTACTTC	CASSLVTSGRGSYEQYF
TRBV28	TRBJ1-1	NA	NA	TGTGCCACCCACTTGAACACTGAAGCTTTCTTT	CATHLNTEAFF
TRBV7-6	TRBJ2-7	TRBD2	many	TGTGCCAGCAGCCCAGGACTAGCGGGATCTCAGGGGGAGCAGTACTTC	CASSPGLAGSQGEQYF
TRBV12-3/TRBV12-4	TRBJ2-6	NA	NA	TGTGCCAGCAGTTCGCTAATGTCTGGGGCCAACGTCCTGACTTTC	CASSSLMSGANVLTF
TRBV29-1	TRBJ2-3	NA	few	TGCAGCGTTGGATCGGGGTTCGCAGATACGCAGTATTTT	CSVGSGFADTQYF
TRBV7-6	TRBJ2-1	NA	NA	TGTGCCAGCAGCTTAAGTTTCGGGAATGAGCAGTTCTTC	CASSLSFGNEQFF
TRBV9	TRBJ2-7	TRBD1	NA	TGTGCCAGCAGCGCTTCGACAGGGGGAGTGGGCGAGCAGTACTTC	CASSASTGGVGEQYF
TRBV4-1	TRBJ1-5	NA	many	TGCGCCAGCAGCCAAGAAGGGACACCCCATCAGCCCCAGCATTTT	CASSQEGTPHQPQHF
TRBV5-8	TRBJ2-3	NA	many	TGTGCCAGCAGCTTAGCAGATACGCAGTATTTT	CASSLADTQYF
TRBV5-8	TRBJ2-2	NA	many	TGTGCCAGCAGCCGACAGAGAAGAAACACCGGGGAGCTGTTTTTT	CASSRQRRNTGELFF
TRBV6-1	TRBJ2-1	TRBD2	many	TGTGCCAGCAGCGGACTAGCGGGGGGCAGGAGCTCCTACAATGAGCAGTTCTTC	CASSGLAGGRSSYNEQFF
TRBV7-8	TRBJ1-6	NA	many	TGTGCCAGCAGCTTAGGCCCCAGGGACAATTCACCCCTCCACTTT	CASSLGPRDNSPLHF
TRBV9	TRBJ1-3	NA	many	TGTGCCAGCAGCGTAGAAGGCAACTCTGGAAACACCATATATTTT	CASSVEGNSGNTIYF
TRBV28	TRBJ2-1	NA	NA	TGTGCCAGCAGTTTGGCCCAAAGAGATGAGCAGTTCTTC	CASSLAQRDEQFF
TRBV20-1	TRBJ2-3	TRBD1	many	TGCAGCTATATCGGACAGGGGTGGGAAGATACGCAGTATTTT	CSYIGQGWEDTQYF
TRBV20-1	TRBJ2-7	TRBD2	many	TGCAGTGCTAGAGATCAACGGGAGGCCTCCTACGAGCAGTACTTC	CSARDQREASYEQYF
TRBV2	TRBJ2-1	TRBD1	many	TGTGCCAGCATTGGGACAGGGGGGAATGAGCAGTTCTTC	CASIGTGGNEQFF
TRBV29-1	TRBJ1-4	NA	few	TGCAGCGTTGTACAGGGAGGCGAAAAACTGTTTTTT	CSVVQGGEKLFF
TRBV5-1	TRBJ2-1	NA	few	TGCGCCAGCAGCTTGGCAGACTTGGGGGGCTACAATGAGCAGTTCTTC	CASSLADLGGYNEQFF
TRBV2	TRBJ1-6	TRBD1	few	TGTGCCAGCAGCACCGGGACAGCAAATTCACCCCTCCACTTT	CASSTGTANSPLHF
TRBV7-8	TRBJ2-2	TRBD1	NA	TGTGCCAGCACCCTAAAACCCAACAGGGGGTCCACCGGGGAGCTGTTTTTT	CASTLKPNRGSTGELFF
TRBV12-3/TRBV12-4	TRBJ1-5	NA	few	TGTGCCAGCAGGGACAGTTACGCCAGTCAGCCCCAGCATTTT	CASRDSYASQPQHF
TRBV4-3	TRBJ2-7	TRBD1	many	TGCGCCAGCAGCCGAACATGGACAGGACGAGAGCAGTACTTC	CASSRTWTGREQYF